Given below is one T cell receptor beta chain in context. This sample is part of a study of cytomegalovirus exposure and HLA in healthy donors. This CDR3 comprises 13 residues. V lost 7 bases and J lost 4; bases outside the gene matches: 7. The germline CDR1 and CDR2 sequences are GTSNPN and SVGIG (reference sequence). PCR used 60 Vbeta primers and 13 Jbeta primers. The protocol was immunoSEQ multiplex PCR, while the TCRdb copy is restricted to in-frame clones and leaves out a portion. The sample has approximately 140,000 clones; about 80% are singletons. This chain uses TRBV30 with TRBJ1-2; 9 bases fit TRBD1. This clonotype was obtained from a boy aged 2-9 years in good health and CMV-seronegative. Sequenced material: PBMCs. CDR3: CALNRQGGYGYTF. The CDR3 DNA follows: TGTGCCTTAAACAGACAGGGGGGCTATGGCTACACCTTC.